This entry features one T cell receptor beta chain sequence. Its antigen remains unidentified. Then a second PCR, running about 6 to 12 cycles, was carried out with a sample-barcoded 5' primer and a J-beta primer mix. TCRdb re-derived calls from the 5' RACE reads in MiXCR, one entry per CDR3 protein. This table holds nearly 800,000 distinct CDR3 sequences, roughly 25% found once. This record comes from a study of blood T cells in healthy people across ages. Study-wide results and limits: Estimated diversity, derived from one million T cells, was regarded as an underestimate.

These data were likewise used in another study, on T cells of mothers and their children. That investigation notes: Clones that were microchimeric and persistent were not detected among T cells.

The sample taken for sequencing was blood. The clonotype was recovered from a boy aged 10-17 years in good health.

The CDR3 spells CASSLGAENIQYF. In DNA, the CDR3 is TGTGCCAGCTCACTCGGGGCAGAAAACATTCAGTACTTC. V is TRBV3-1 and J is TRBJ2-4, with D perhaps being TRBD1 or TRBD2 (5 bases each). CDR3 length: 13 amino acids. Germline assignment: CDR1 LGHDT and CDR2 YNNKEL (reference sequence). V was shortened by 8 bases and J by 5 bases, with 13 bases between the two germline ends.